This TCR beta chain was found in a study of blood T cells in healthy people across ages. The CDR3 consists of 16 residues. Per germline, CDR1 SGHTA and CDR2 FQGNSA. The V gene lost 1 base and the J gene lost 6 bases, with 18 bases spanning the gap. It was with a sample-barcoded 5' primer and a J-beta primer mix that a second PCR of about 6 to 12 cycles was run. In TCRdb, the 5' RACE reads were re-called with MiXCR into one record per CDR3 protein. The profile shows more than 650,000 distinct CDR3 sequences, approximately 21% of them singletons. The rearrangement joins TRBV7-2 to TRBJ2-5, with D perhaps TRBD2 (6 bases). The clonotype comes from a man between 65 and 85 years old in good health. Sequencing was done on a sample of blood. CDR3 amino acids: CASSLVSGGRAQTQYF. For the CDR3, the DNA is TGTGCCAGCAGCTTAGTGAGTGGGGGGAGAGCACAGACCCAGTACTTC. Drawing the rest from reference TRBV7-2 and TRBJ2-5, the complete variable domain is GAGVSQSPSNKVTEKGKDVELRCDPISGHTALYWYRQSLGQGLEFLIYFQGNSAPDKSGLPSDRFSAERTGGSVSTLTIQRTQQEDSAVYLCASSLVSGGRAQTQYFGPGTRLLVL.